This T cell receptor (beta chain) was sequenced in a study of OX40 agonist ivuxolimab in advanced cancers. Study background: Patients were treated with ivuxolimab, an agonistic anti-OX40 (CD134) antibody. Three patients had partial responses: one hepatocellular carcinoma, two cutaneous melanoma. Notes on the study in general: In general, CD8+ T cells held more expanded clones than CD4+ did, on average. Among patients with partial responses at 0.1-3.0 mg/kg, clonal expansion was among the lowest.

Note on this clone: No antigen is known for it.

Sequencing was performed with immunoSEQ multiplex PCR; in TCRdb, only in-frame clones are kept and a portion is missing. This sample has roughly 68,000 clones, with 84% found just once. V shed 6 bases and J shed 6 bases, with 11 bases lying between them. Germline CDR1 reads SGHTA; CDR2 reads FQGTGA. The CDR3 runs 13 residues. The sequencing here drew on CD4+ or CD8+ T cells sorted from blood, taken in a trial of the OX40 agonist ivuxolimab. This TCR was recovered from an adult with an advanced solid tumor such as melanoma, head and neck, liver or kidney cancer. The chain links TRBV7-3 to TRBJ2-2, with D tentatively TRBD2 (5 bases). The CDR3 spells CASRPSGPGELFF. In DNA form, the CDR3 reads TGTGCCAGCAGACCCAGCGGACCCGGGGAGCTGTTTTTT.